These 24 T cell receptor beta chains were sequenced from one sample in a study of cytomegalovirus exposure and HLA in healthy donors. The PCR made use of 60 Vbeta and 13 Jbeta primers. TCRdb's copy holds only in-frame clones and misses some; the assay was immunoSEQ multiplex PCR. The data hold hundreds of thousands of clones, with around 85% observed a single time. Sequencing used PBMCs. The receptors were gathered from a girl aged 2 to 10 in good health and CMV-seronegative.

The rearrangement uses TRBV4-1 and TRBJ1-1, with 7 nucleotides matching TRBD1. Germline-derived CDR1 and CDR2 are MGHRA and YSYEKL. The CDR3 covers 16 residues. V gave up 3 bases and J gave up 3 bases; unmatched junction bases: 10. CDR3 residues: CASSHPTGQVDTEAFF. The CDR3 DNA reads TGCGCCAGCAGCCACCCGACAGGGCAAGTTGACACTGAAGCTTTCTTT.

The J gene is TRBJ2-1, the V gene TRBV7-9, with D perhaps TRBD2 (6 bases). Germline V gene lookup returns CDR1 SEHNR and CDR2 FQNEAQ (reference sequence). Trimming left V 4 bases short and J 5 bases short, with 12 bases between. The CDR3 sequence is 14 residues long. Here the CDR3 reads CASSSLARNNEQFF. CDR3 nucleotide sequence: TGTGCCAGCAGCTCTCTAGCGCGAAACAATGAGCAGTTCTTC. Full variable domain (outside the CDR3, taken from reference TRBV7-9 and TRBJ2-1): DTGVSQNPRHKITKRGQNVTFRCDPISEHNRLYWYRQTLGQGPEFLTYFQNEAQLEKSRLLSDRFSAERPKGSFSTLEIQRTEQGDSAMYLCASSSLARNNEQFFGPGTRLTVL.

The genes are TRBV6-5 and TRBJ2-4, with a tentative D call TRBD2 (6 bases). Germline V gene lookup returns CDR1 MNHEY and CDR2 SVGAGI. The CDR3 totals 16 residues. Trimming left V 0 bases short and J 1 base short, with 10 bases between. The CDR3 DNA is TGTGCCAGCAGTTACTCGACGGGGGAGGCCAAAAACATTCAGTACTTC. Amino acid sequence: CASSYSTGEAKNIQYF.

The chain has TRBV27 and TRBJ2-1; TRBD2 agrees at 12 bases. Germline assignment: CDR1 MNHEY and CDR2 SMNVEV (reference sequence). Losses at the gene ends were 5 bases for V and 5 bases for J; bases not matched to a gene: 10. The CDR3 covers 17 residues. The DNA of the CDR3 is TGTGCCAGCAGTACACGGACTAGCGGGAAAACCAACAATGAGCAGTTCTTC. It codes for CASSTRTSGKTNNEQFF.

The chain recombines TRBV2 with TRBJ1-5, with D possibly being TRBD1 (6 bases). Germline V gene sequence: CDR1 SNHLY, CDR2 FYNNEI. CDR3 length equals 13 residues. The V gene lost 8 bases and the J gene lost 1 base, with 9 bases spanning the gap. The chain's CDR3 is CASSDRSNQPQHF. CDR3 nucleotides: TGTGCCAGCTCCGACAGGAGCAATCAGCCCCAGCATTTT.

The CDR3 DNA follows: TGCGCCAGCAGCCCAACATGGAACACTGAAGCTTTCTTT. Translated: CASSPTWNTEAFF. The J gene is TRBJ1-1, the V gene TRBV5-1, with D hard to call. Germline CDR1 and CDR2: SGHRS and YFSETQ. Trimming pared 4 bases from V and 1 base from J, leaving 8 bases between. This CDR3 comprises 13 residues.

This clone was recorded once. The chain links TRBV6-5 to TRBJ2-7, with D possibly matching TRBD1 (6 bases). The V and J ends lost 4 bases and 2 bases respectively, with 12 bases between them. The germline CDR1 and CDR2 sequences are MNHEY and SVGAGI. The CDR3 has 14 residues. DNA of the CDR3: TGTGCCAGCAGTTCCGGGACAAGTGCCTACGAGCAGTACTTC. Its protein product is CASSSGTSAYEQYF.

The chain links TRBV6-5 to TRBJ2-7; TRBD2 might be the D (6 bases). V gave up 7 bases and J gave up 2 bases, with 18 bases separating them. Germline values: CDR1 MNHEY, CDR2 SVGAGI. The CDR3 is made up of 15 amino acids. The CDR3 sequence: CASTPRAPGAYEQYF. Here the CDR3 DNA reads TGTGCCAGCACCCCTCGGGCACCGGGGGCCTACGAGCAGTACTTC.

This rearrangement joins TRBV5-4 to TRBJ1-4; D remains ambiguous. Germline V CDR1 and CDR2: SGHNT, YYREEE (reference sequence). The CDR3 contains 19 residues. The V end lost 0 bases, the J end lost 0 bases, and 18 bases lay between the germline ends. CDR3 nucleotides: TGTGCCAGCAGCTTGGACGGGGTGGGAGCCAGACCAACTAATGAAAAACTGTTTTTT. Translating it yields CASSLDGVGARPTNEKLFF. The whole variable domain, remainder taken from reference TRBV5-4 and TRBJ1-4, is ETGVTQSPTHLIKTRGQQVTLRCSSQSGHNTVSWYQQALGQGPQFIFQYYREEENGRGNFPPRFSGLQFPNYSSELNVNALELDDSALYLCASSLDGVGARPTNEKLFFGSGTQLSVL.

The V gene is TRBV15, the J gene TRBJ2-1, with 7 positions matching TRBD1. J was trimmed by 0 bases and V by 5 bases; bases with no gene match: 7. Germline V CDR1 and CDR2: LNHNV, YYDKDF (reference sequence). The CDR3 sequence is 16 residues long. In DNA form, the CDR3 reads TGTGCCACCAGCCCCTCATGGACAGGCTCCTACAATGAGCAGTTCTTC. Encoded protein: CATSPSWTGSYNEQFF.

This clone appeared a few times. V is TRBV19 and J is TRBJ2-7; TRBD2 matches 8 bases. CDR1 and CDR2 from the germline V gene are LNHDA and SQIVND (reference sequence). Trimming cost V 3 bases and J 3 bases; bases outside gene matches: 13. The CDR3 loop spans 17 amino acids. The CDR3 spells CASSIISQPSGLYEQYF. The CDR3 DNA is TGTGCCAGTAGTATTATCTCCCAGCCTAGCGGGCTCTACGAGCAGTACTTC.

CDR3 protein: CASSPWDRMGQNSGNTIYF. In DNA, the CDR3 is TGTGCCAGCTCACCCTGGGACAGGATGGGCCAAAACTCTGGAAACACCATATATTTT. The chain joins TRBV18 to TRBJ1-3, with TRBD1 matching 8 bases. J was trimmed by 0 bases and V by 3 bases; bases with no gene match: 13. This CDR3 contains 19 residues. Germline CDR1 KGHSH, CDR2 LQKENI.

This chain joins TRBV2 and TRBJ2-7; D gene ambiguous. CDR3 length: 11 amino acids. The V and J ends lost 5 bases and 5 bases respectively, with 7 bases between them. Germline assignment: CDR1 SNHLY and CDR2 FYNNEI. The CDR3 region has the DNA TGTGCCAGCAGTCCGGGTAACGAGCAGTACTTC. Its protein product is CASSPGNEQYF.

The V gene is TRBV5-1, the J gene TRBJ1-1; D might be TRBD1 (5 bases). The germline V gene encodes CDR1 SGHRS and CDR2 YFSETQ. Trimming removed 4 bases from V and 8 bases from J, with 15 bases in between. The length of the CDR3 is 13 residues. The CDR3 sequence is CASSPTFGGEAFF. The CDR3 nucleotides are TGCGCCAGCAGCCCGACATTTGGGGGGGAAGCTTTCTTT.

The chain combines TRBV18 with TRBJ1-2, with 10 bases fitting TRBD1. Germline trimming cut 3 bases from V and 4 bases from J; bases unmatched to any gene: 2. The CDR3 runs 14 residues. Germline CDR1 reads KGHSH; CDR2 reads LQKENI. CDR3 coding DNA: TGTGCCAGCTCACCCGGGGACAGGGGCTATGGCTACACCTTC. Residues: CASSPGDRGYGYTF.

The CDR3 reads CAISVSGGGQPQHF. DNA of the CDR3: TGTGCCATCAGTGTTTCGGGGGGCGGTCAGCCCCAGCATTTT. This chain uses TRBV10-3 with TRBJ1-5; D possibly corresponds to TRBD1 (6 bases). This CDR3 is 14 amino acids long. Germline loops: CDR1 ENHRY, CDR2 SYGVKD. Trimming shortened V by 4 bases and J by 6 bases, and 13 bases separated the two germline ends.

This clone was recorded a few times. This sequence joins TRBV7-9 and TRBJ2-3, with D maybe TRBD2 (6 bases). The CDR3 length is 15 residues. V gave up 4 bases and J gave up 3 bases, with 14 bases separating them. Germline loops: CDR1 SEHNR, CDR2 FQNEAQ (reference sequence). The CDR3 loop is CASSSRLVLTDTQYF. In DNA form, the CDR3 reads TGTGCCAGCAGCTCCCGACTAGTTTTGACAGATACGCAGTATTTT. Filled out from reference TRBV7-9 and TRBJ2-3, the complete variable domain reads DTGVSQNPRHKITKRGQNVTFRCDPISEHNRLYWYRQTLGQGPEFLTYFQNEAQLEKSRLLSDRFSAERPKGSFSTLEIQRTEQGDSAMYLCASSSRLVLTDTQYFGPGTRLTVL.

The chain couples TRBV2 to TRBJ2-7; 7 positions match TRBD1. CDR1 SNHLY and CDR2 FYNNEI come from the germline V gene. The CDR3 loop spans 14 amino acids. The V gene end was trimmed by 7 bases and the J gene end by 5 bases; junction bases not matched to a gene: 11. The CDR3 bases are TGTGCCAGCATCCCAGACAGGGCCTTGCACGAGCAGTACTTC. Protein sequence: CASIPDRALHEQYF.

V usage is TRBV15 and J usage is TRBJ1-1; no clear D gene. V was clipped by 0 bases and J by 0 bases, with 2 bases between them. Germline V gene sequence: CDR1 LNHNV, CDR2 YYDKDF (reference sequence). The CDR3 has 13 amino acids. CDR3: CATSRDMNTEAFF. The CDR3 coding sequence is TGTGCCACCAGCAGAGACATGAACACTGAAGCTTTCTTT.

The chain uses TRBV10-2 and TRBJ1-1; D possibly corresponds to TRBD1 (6 bases). Germline CDR1 WSHSY, CDR2 SAAADI. The CDR3 length is 13 residues. Trimming stripped 5 bases from V and 4 bases from J, with 11 bases between. The CDR3 loop is CASSFTGLTEAFF. In DNA form, the CDR3 reads TGCGCCAGCAGTTTTACAGGGCTCACTGAAGCTTTCTTT.

This rearrangement joins TRBV27 to TRBJ1-5; 9 bases map to TRBD1. With 5 bases clipped from V and 6 bases from J, the junction kept 5 bases outside the gene matches. Per the germline V gene, CDR1 is MNHEY and CDR2 is SMNVEV (reference sequence). The CDR3 covers 14 residues. CDR3 sequence (DNA): TGTGCCAGCAGTCGACAGGGGGAGGGTCAGCCCCAGCATTTT. It specifies CASSRQGEGQPQHF.

This rearrangement joins TRBV10-3 to TRBJ1-6; 7 bases line up with TRBD1. V gave up 5 bases and J gave up 7 bases; unmatched junction bases: 23. The length of the CDR3 is 20 residues. Germline loops: CDR1 ENHRY, CDR2 SYGVKD. The CDR3 region is CAISNPTPLGQAKGNSPLHF. The CDR3 nucleotides are TGTGCCATCAGTAATCCAACCCCTCTCGGACAGGCCAAAGGCAATTCACCCCTCCACTTT.

The CDR3 loop is CAASSELRNEQFF. CDR3 DNA: TGTGCCGCCAGCAGTGAGCTGCGGAATGAGCAGTTCTTC. The chain links TRBV2 to TRBJ2-1; D ambiguous. There are 13 residues in the CDR3. Germline assignment: CDR1 SNHLY and CDR2 FYNNEI. Trimming cost V 11 bases and J 7 bases, with 18 bases left between them.

The rearrangement links TRBV27 to TRBJ2-3; the D is unclear. The V and J ends lost 2 bases and 1 base respectively, with 7 bases between them. Germline V gene lookup returns CDR1 MNHEY and CDR2 SMNVEV (reference sequence). The CDR3 contains 14 residues. The CDR3 reads CASSLAARTDTQYF. Written as DNA, the CDR3 is TGTGCCAGCAGTTTAGCGGCACGCACAGATACGCAGTATTTT.